Shown below are 15 T cell receptor beta chains from a single sample sequenced in a study of blood T cell repertoires in COVID-19. Repertoires were generated with immunoSEQ multiplex PCR, while TCRdb's copy carries only in-frame clones and drops some. Of 25,000 to 35,000 clones listed, around 88% are singletons. The sequenced sample consisted of peripheral blood. These receptors were collected from a human donor in a cohort sampled during active COVID-19.

The chain couples TRBV15 to TRBJ1-5; no firm D call. The CDR3 loop spans 13 amino acids. With 5 bases removed from V and 4 bases from J, the gap between germline ends came to 9 bases. Germline lookup yields CDR1 LNHNV and CDR2 YYDKDF (reference sequence). This chain's CDR3 is CATSRLLNQPQHF. The DNA for the CDR3 is TGTGCCACCAGCCGACTGCTGAATCAGCCCCAGCATTTT.

CDR3 bases: TGCGCCAGCAGCTTGGGCGCTTCAGGAACACCCCTCCACTTT. Translating it yields CASSLGASGTPLHF. The chain joins TRBV5-1 to TRBJ1-6; D not resolved. Germline CDR1 and CDR2: SGHRS and YFSETQ. This CDR3 contains 14 residues. With 0 bases removed from V and 11 bases from J, the gap between germline ends came to 12 bases.

The chain is built from TRBV27 and TRBJ2-5, with 8 bases lining up with TRBD1. V trimming: 2 bases; J trimming: 9 bases; junction bases outside the gene matches: 5. Germline V CDR1 and CDR2: MNHEY, SMNVEV (reference sequence). This CDR3 region has 13 residues. CDR3: CASSLETGAAQYF. The CDR3, as DNA: TGTGCCAGCAGTTTAGAGACAGGGGCAGCCCAGTACTTC.

This chain connects TRBV2 to TRBJ2-4, with 7 bases that match TRBD1. Trimming took 4 bases from V and 1 from J; bases not matched to a gene: 7. Germline CDR1 and CDR2: SNHLY and FYNNEI. CDR3 length: 16 residues. The DNA for the CDR3 is TGTGCCAGCAGTGGGCGGTCACAGGGGGCCAAAAACATTCAGTACTTC. This codes for CASSGRSQGAKNIQYF.

The chain carries TRBV5-3 and TRBJ1-5; D is perhaps TRBD1 (5 bases). TRBV5-3 is assigned to the ORF class and has an uncertain function. This CDR3 spans 17 amino acids. The V gene lost 2 bases and the J gene lost 5 bases, with 20 bases spanning the gap. In DNA, the CDR3 is TGTGCCAGAAGCTTCGATAATAATGGCAGGGCCCATCAGCCCCAGCATTTT. Translating gives CARSFDNNGRAHQPQHF.

The chain joins TRBV21-1 to TRBJ2-5; the D call of TRBD1 is as the table states it, not checked on the DNA. TRBV21-1 counts as a pseudogene. This CDR3 region has 14 residues. The CDR3 nucleotides are TGTGCCAGCACCGAGACAGGGGGGATGGAGACCCAGTACTTC. It translates to CASTETGGMETQYF.

V usage is TRBV30 and J usage is TRBJ2-7; TRBD2 aligns across 8 bases. Germline V gives CDR1 GTSNPN, CDR2 SVGIG (reference sequence). The V gene end was trimmed by 2 bases and the J gene end by 2 bases; junction bases not matched to a gene: 5. CDR3 length: 14 amino acids. As DNA, the CDR3 is TGTGCCTGGAGTACTTCCGGGGGGGCCTACGAGCAGTACTTC. Encoded protein: CAWSTSGGAYEQYF.

The chain joins TRBV6-5 to TRBJ1-1; TRBD1 matches 7 bases. Per germline, CDR1 MNHEY and CDR2 SVGAGI. The CDR3 spans 13 residues. Unmatched junction bases numbered 5, after V lost 6 bases and J lost 4 bases. The CDR3 is CASRQTGPTEAFF. The CDR3 DNA reads TGTGCCAGCAGGCAGACAGGGCCCACTGAAGCTTTCTTT.

The chain couples TRBV7-3 to TRBJ2-3; no reliable D call. The CDR3 has 13 amino acids. The V end was cut by 5 bases, the J end by 2 bases, with 8 bases between. CDR1 SGHTA and CDR2 FQGTGA come from the germline V gene. Written as DNA, the CDR3 is TGTGCCAGCAGCCTAAGTTACACAGATACGCAGTATTTT. This encodes CASSLSYTDTQYF.

This chain connects TRBV28 to TRBJ2-7, with 9 bases that match TRBD1. The trim removed 7 bases at V and 2 bases at J, leaving 9 bases unmatched. The CDR3 has 15 residues. Germline loops: CDR1 MDHEN, CDR2 SYDVKM. CDR3 protein: CASTTGTGSPYEQYF. CDR3 nucleotide sequence: TGTGCCAGCACTACCGGGACAGGGTCCCCCTACGAGCAGTACTTC.

The rearrangement links TRBV6-2 or TRBV6-3 to TRBJ2-7, with D possibly TRBD1 on 5 matching bases. CDR3 size: 13 residues. From germline, CDR1 is MNHEY and CDR2 SVGEGT. V shed 1 base and J shed 6 bases, with 10 bases lying between them. This CDR3 is CASSYLGAGEQYF. DNA for the CDR3: TGTGCCAGCAGTTACTTAGGGGCTGGCGAGCAGTACTTC.

In this sample, this clone turned up once. This chain joins TRBV5-4 and TRBJ1-2; 9 bases are shared with TRBD1. V was pared by 3 bases and J by 5 bases, with 8 bases of the junction left unmatched. CDR3 length: 15 residues. CDR1 and CDR2 (germline): SGHNT, YYREEE (reference sequence). The chain's CDR3 is CASSWGTGLGYGYTF. CDR3 in DNA: TGTGCCAGCAGCTGGGGGACAGGGTTGGGGTATGGCTACACCTTC.

This clone occurred once. This chain joins TRBV6-1 and TRBJ1-4; possible D gene TRBD1, 5 bases. With 0 bases removed from V and 7 bases from J, the gap between germline ends came to 9 bases. Germline CDR1 and CDR2: MNHNS and SASEGT. The CDR3 loop spans 14 amino acids. The CDR3 protein is CASSEARAREKLFF. The CDR3 DNA is TGTGCCAGCAGTGAAGCCAGGGCTCGTGAAAAACTGTTTTTT.

The J gene is TRBJ2-1, the V gene TRBV7-9; TRBD2 agrees at 9 bases. Germline CDR1 is SEHNR and CDR2 is FQNEAQ (reference sequence). Losses at the gene ends were 3 bases for V and 9 bases for J; bases not matched to a gene: 3. The CDR3 covers 13 residues. This CDR3 is CASSFSGGGEQFF. The CDR3 coding sequence is TGTGCCAGCAGCTTTAGCGGGGGAGGTGAGCAGTTCTTC.

The count of this clone is one. The chain recombines TRBV5-1 with TRBJ2-2; 7 bases align to TRBD2. V was clipped by 0 bases and J by 1 base; unmatched bases: 0. Germline lookup yields CDR1 SGHRS and CDR2 YFSETQ. The CDR3 totals 15 residues. The CDR3, as DNA: TGCGCCAGCAGCTTGGCTAGCGGGAACACCGGGGAGCTGTTTTTT. Translated: CASSLASGNTGELFF. Supplemented by reference TRBV5-1 and TRBJ2-2, the full variable domain reads KAGVTQTPRYLIKTRGQQVTLSCSPISGHRSVSWYQQTPGQGLQFLFEYFSETQRNKGNFPGRFSGRQFSNSRSEMNVSTLELGDSALYLCASSLASGNTGELFFGEGSRLTVL.